The 18 T cell receptor beta chains presented below share a single source sample, sequenced in a study of blood T cells in healthy people across ages. Alongside a J-beta primer mix, a sample-barcoded 5' primer served in a second PCR lasting about 7 to 11 cycles. TCRdb used MiXCR to reprocess the 5' RACE reads, holding one entry per CDR3 protein. Found here are around 1,100,000 distinct CDR3 sequences, more than 30% of them singletons; the top ten hold around 14%. Sequenced input: blood. The receptors were sampled from a man in his late teens or twenties in good health.

V usage is TRBV28 and J usage is TRBJ2-1, with TRBD1 matching over 11 bases. The length of the CDR3 is 16 residues. CDR1 is MDHEN, CDR2 SYDVKM, per germline. Losses at the gene ends were 6 bases for V and 1 base for J; bases not matched to a gene: 5. In DNA, the CDR3 is TGTGCCAGCAGAACCGGGACAGGGGGTTCCTACAATGAGCAGTTCTTC. Amino acid sequence: CASRTGTGGSYNEQFF.

The chain is built from TRBV4-2 and TRBJ1-5, with unresolved D. The CDR3 is 15 amino acids. In germline, CDR1 is LGHNA, CDR2 YNFKEQ. With 0 bases removed from V and 8 bases from J, the gap between germline ends came to 14 bases. CDR3 loop: CASSQDIGGRKPQHF. CDR3 DNA: TGTGCCAGCAGCCAAGATATTGGAGGTCGAAAGCCCCAGCATTTT.

The chain has TRBV27 and TRBJ2-3; no definite D call. Trimming shortened V by 7 bases and J by 6 bases, and 11 bases separated the two germline ends. This CDR3 spans 12 amino acids. The germline V gene encodes CDR1 MNHEY and CDR2 SMNVEV (reference sequence). The CDR3 DNA follows: TGTGCCAGCATTTTTTCGGCGGATACGCAGTATTTT. Translation: CASIFSADTQYF.

The V call is TRBV20-1, the J call TRBJ1-5; D is ambiguous. V was clipped by 0 bases and J by 3 bases, with 9 bases between them. This CDR3 comprises 14 residues. Germline V CDR1 and CDR2: DFQATT, SNEGSKA (reference sequence). The CDR3: CSARDRPYNQPQHF. The DNA for the CDR3 is TGCAGTGCTAGAGACCGCCCTTACAATCAGCCCCAGCATTTT.

In its sample, this clonotype was seen many times. The rearrangement uses TRBV5-1 and TRBJ2-3, with D unclear. The CDR3 contains 14 residues. Trimming pared 2 bases from V and 2 bases from J, leaving 9 bases between. CDR1 is SGHRS, CDR2 YFSETQ, per germline. The CDR3: CASSLGSITDTQYF. The CDR3 nucleotides read TGCGCCAGCAGCTTAGGCTCGATCACAGATACGCAGTATTTT.

The chain recombines TRBV12-3 or TRBV12-4 with TRBJ1-5; D is perhaps TRBD1 (6 bases). V was shortened by 7 bases and J by 5 bases, with 15 bases between the two germline ends. This CDR3 has 14 amino acids. The CDR3 sequence: CASTNRGGHQPQHF. The CDR3 coding sequence is TGTGCCAGCACCAACCGAGGGGGGCATCAGCCCCAGCATTTT.

The sample holds a few counts of this clonotype. The chain combines TRBV6-6 with TRBJ2-3; no firm D call. V lost 5 bases, J lost 4 bases, and 13 bases lay in between. The germline CDR1 and CDR2 sequences are MNHNY and SVGAGI (reference sequence). This CDR3 has 14 residues. CDR3 DNA: TGTGCCAGCAGTACGGTAATGGCGGCAGATACGCAGTATTTT. This codes for CASSTVMAADTQYF.

This clonotype has ten or more counts. In nucleotides, the CDR3 is TGTGCCAGCAGTCGCCTCCGCGGGCTTAGCACAGATACGCAGTATTTT. Amino acids: CASSRLRGLSTDTQYF. V gene TRBV11-1 combines with J gene TRBJ2-3; TRBD2 is a possible D gene (5 bases). Germline CDR1 and CDR2: SGHAT and FQDESV (reference sequence). Deletions cut 6 bases from V and 0 bases from J, with 16 bases between. This CDR3 spans 16 amino acids.

The chain is built from TRBV7-6 and TRBJ2-3; 9 bases match TRBD2. The CDR3 is 14 residues long. Germline assignment: CDR1 SGHVS and CDR2 FNYEAQ. J lost 2 bases, V lost 5 bases, and 2 bases had no gene match. For the CDR3, the DNA is TGTGCCAGCAGCCGGACTAGCGCCACAGATACGCAGTATTTT. It encodes CASSRTSATDTQYF.

This chain connects TRBV5-1 to TRBJ1-1, with a possible D match to TRBD1 (5 bases). CDR3 length: 15 amino acids. Between the trimmed V and J ends, which lost 7 bases and 1 base, there was a span of 17 bases. Germline V gene sequence: CDR1 SGHRS, CDR2 YFSETQ. The DNA of the CDR3 is TGCGCCAGCGGCCGGACGGACACTCGGAACACTGAAGCTTTCTTT. Protein sequence: CASGRTDTRNTEAFF.

The V and J genes are TRBV7-3 and TRBJ2-2; possibly TRBD1 for D (5 bases). V was clipped by 5 bases and J by 6 bases, with 10 bases between them. CDR1 and CDR2 (germline): SGHTA, FQGTGA. CDR3 length: 13 residues. The CDR3 is CASSGAKSGELFF. The DNA for the CDR3 is TGTGCCAGCAGCGGGGCGAAATCCGGGGAGCTGTTTTTT.

This clonotype was recorded a few times. This chain uses TRBV4-2 with TRBJ2-3, with D perhaps TRBD1 (6 bases). CDR1 is LGHNA and CDR2 is YNFKEQ in the germline V gene. The V end lost 6 bases, the J end lost 2 bases, and 12 bases lay between the germline ends. The CDR3 spans 14 residues. The CDR3, as DNA: TGTGCCAGCAGTCCTGGACAGCACACAGATACGCAGTATTTT. Its protein is CASSPGQHTDTQYF.

This clonotype was picked up a small number of times. This chain connects TRBV28 to TRBJ1-1; 7 positions match TRBD1. The J segment lost 3 bases and the V segment lost 6 bases, leaving 10 bases of the junction unmatched. The CDR3 consists of 15 residues. CDR1 is MDHEN and CDR2 is SYDVKM in the germline V gene. CDR3 nucleotides: TGTGCCAGCAGCCTAGGGGGGACAGAATACACTGAAGCTTTCTTT. Protein product: CASSLGGTEYTEAFF.

The gene calls are TRBV29-1 and TRBJ1-1; the D is unclear. The V gene lost 4 bases and the J gene lost 0 bases, with 6 bases spanning the gap. From germline, CDR1 is SQVTM and CDR2 ANQGSEA. The CDR3 has 12 residues. CDR3 DNA: TGCAGCGTTGTTGTGTTGAACACTGAAGCTTTCTTT. It specifies CSVVVLNTEAFF.

The rearrangement uses TRBV5-8 and TRBJ2-1; D gene ambiguous. CDR3 size: 13 residues. The germline V gene has CDR1 SGHTS and CDR2 YDEGEE. Trimming cost V 4 bases and J 8 bases, with 13 bases left between them. CDR3 nucleotides: TGTGCCAGCAGCAGCTTCCGTATCTATGAGCAGTTCTTC. Translation: CASSSFRIYEQFF.

Turning to this clonotype: One base away lies a much larger clone, so this may be a sequencing read error. The V call is TRBV20-1, the J call TRBJ1-2; no clear D. Germline lookup yields CDR1 DFQATT and CDR2 SNEGSKA (reference sequence). CDR3 length equals 13 residues. The V end lost 6 bases, the J end lost 5 bases, and 16 bases lay between the germline ends. In nucleotides, the CDR3 is TGCAGTGCAAAGTGCAAGGGCGGGTATGGCTACACCTTC. Its protein product is CSAKCKGGYGYTF.

The chain couples TRBV19 to TRBJ2-5, with 8 positions matching TRBD1. Matching the DNA end better, TRBJ2-7 makes the J call doubtful. Per the germline V gene, CDR1 is LNHDA and CDR2 is SQIVND (reference sequence). The CDR3 is 15 residues long. The CDR3 DNA reads as TGTGCCAGTAGTGGACAGGGCGATAGTTCCTACGAGCAGTACTTC. Its translation: CASSGQGDSSYEQYF.

The chain has TRBV4-3 and TRBJ2-2; a possible D gene is TRBD2 (5 bases). This CDR3 region has 16 residues. CDR1 and CDR2 from the germline V gene are LGHNA and YSLEER. Trimming stripped 1 base from V and 3 bases from J, with 12 bases between. CDR3 nucleotide sequence: TGCGCCAGCAGCCAAGGGGCGGAGGTACACACCGGGGAGCTGTTTTTT. Translation gives CASSQGAEVHTGELFF.